This is a list of T cell receptor beta chains from one sample in a study of blood T cell repertoires in COVID-19. Clones were sequenced by immunoSEQ multiplex PCR, and TCRdb holds only the in-frame ones, with some missing. The sample yields around 57,000 clones, almost 90% seen once. The material sequenced was peripheral blood. These receptors were taken from a woman older than 75 with active COVID-19. CDR3s include the opening cysteine and the closing phenylalanine or tryptophan. Each record gives: D gene, V gene, J gene, CDR3 protein. The D gene is left open where the match is weak.

D: TRBD1
V: TRBV9
J: TRBJ1-2
CDR3: CASSAGQSYGYTF

D: TRBD2
V: TRBV7-9
J: TRBJ2-2
CDR3: CASSLARPASGAAGELFF

D: -
V: TRBV7-2
J: TRBJ2-2
CDR3: CASSPSWATGELFF

D: -
V: TRBV7-9
J: TRBJ2-3
CDR3: CASSLDLGTHTDTQYF

D: TRBD1
V: TRBV7-9
J: TRBJ2-3
CDR3: CASSLTGATAQYF

D: -
V: TRBV28
J: TRBJ1-3
CDR3: CASISPSSGNTIYF

D: -
V: TRBV7-7
J: TRBJ2-3
CDR3: CASSLDRLNTQYF

D: TRBD2
V: TRBV27
J: TRBJ2-1
CDR3: CASSLAGGIGLEQFF

D: -
V: TRBV11-3
J: TRBJ2-1
CDR3: CASSLGTSGSYNEQFF

D: TRBD2
V: TRBV23-1
J: TRBJ2-1
CDR3: CASSQNGGAGEQFF

D: TRBD1
V: TRBV28
J: TRBJ1-2
CDR3: CASSFIGTEANYGYTF

D: TRBD2
V: TRBV19
J: TRBJ2-2
CDR3: CASSQAGDTGELFF

D: TRBD1
V: TRBV5-4
J: TRBJ1-6
CDR3: CASSRGTDDSPLHF

D: TRBD2
V: TRBV24-1
J: TRBJ2-1
CDR3: CATSDSSSGGQFF

D: TRBD1
V: TRBV10-3
J: TRBJ2-7
CDR3: CAISDNRGQGHGYEQYF

D: TRBD2
V: TRBV5-4
J: TRBJ2-7
CDR3: CASSPAGSGFSYEQYF

D: -
V: TRBV5-5
J: TRBJ1-3
CDR3: CASSWGRPGNTIYF

D: -
V: TRBV4-1
J: TRBJ2-1
CDR3: CASSPRLLPYNEQFF

D: -
V: TRBV24-1
J: TRBJ1-1
CDR3: CATRRGGPDTEAFF

D: TRBD1
V: TRBV7-9
J: TRBJ1-1
CDR3: CASSLVGAGDRALDTEAFF

D: -
V: TRBV5-1
J: TRBJ2-5
CDR3: CASSRDQETQYF

D: TRBD1
V: TRBV7-8
J: TRBJ2-7
CDR3: CASSGTRQGTYEQYF

D: -
V: TRBV5-4
J: TRBJ2-4
CDR3: CASSATGEVAKNIQYF

D: TRBD2
V: TRBV5-1
J: TRBJ2-3
CDR3: CASSSTRGGRDTQYF

D: -
V: TRBV5-4
J: TRBJ2-3
CDR3: CASSPQVLNTDTQYF

D: -
V: TRBV6-5
J: TRBJ1-2
CDR3: CASSWVRGSYGYTF

D: -
V: TRBV19
J: TRBJ1-2
CDR3: CASSYNLGDYGYTF

D: -
V: TRBV15
J: TRBJ2-5
CDR3: CATSRNQPVQETQYF

D: TRBD2
V: TRBV11-2
J: TRBJ2-7
CDR3: CASSLELAGAYEQYF

D: -
V: TRBV28
J: TRBJ2-5
CDR3: CASTSDSQETQYF

D: -
V: TRBV3-1/TRBV3-2
J: TRBJ2-1
CDR3: CASSQDQVAYNEQFF

D: TRBD2
V: TRBV30
J: TRBJ2-2
CDR3: CAWSPGGASPGELFF

D: -
V: TRBV4-2
J: TRBJ1-1
CDR3: CASSHPRGNTEAFF

D: -
V: TRBV9
J: TRBJ2-5
CDR3: CASRGVEETQYF

D: TRBD2
V: TRBV2
J: TRBJ2-5
CDR3: CASSVPGGETQYF

D: -
V: TRBV6-6
J: TRBJ2-7
CDR3: CASMNFGGAREQYF

D: -
V: TRBV5-6
J: TRBJ2-7
CDR3: CASSRQDLSYEQYF

D: TRBD1
V: TRBV5-4
J: TRBJ1-4
CDR3: CASSYGQGVGNEKLFF

D: -
V: TRBV19
J: TRBJ1-1
CDR3: CASSIVIRDSEAFF

D: TRBD2
V: TRBV9
J: TRBJ2-5
CDR3: CASSRGTNQETQYF

D: -
V: TRBV4-3
J: TRBJ2-1
CDR3: CASSQEALEQYIGNEQFF

D: TRBD2
V: TRBV19
J: TRBJ2-5
CDR3: CASSMVGGVETQYF

D: TRBD2
V: TRBV4-1
J: TRBJ2-5
CDR3: CASSHPGGQTQYF

D: TRBD1
V: TRBV6-5
J: TRBJ1-6
CDR3: CASSYARDSNSPLHF

D: TRBD2
V: TRBV2
J: TRBJ2-5
CDR3: CASSSGLAGVETQYF

D: TRBD2
V: TRBV9
J: TRBJ2-1
CDR3: CASSASGGVSNEQFF

D: TRBD2
V: TRBV7-6
J: TRBJ2-7
CDR3: CASSLALAGGNEQYF

D: -
V: TRBV10-2
J: TRBJ2-3
CDR3: CASAGLFADTQYF

D: -
V: TRBV10-1
J: TRBJ2-3
CDR3: CASRANRADTQYF

D: -
V: TRBV2
J: TRBJ1-2
CDR3: CASSEERTEPYGYTF

D: -
V: TRBV7-9
J: TRBJ2-3
CDR3: CASSPPRTGTQYF

D: -
V: TRBV5-1
J: TRBJ1-4
CDR3: CASSPDQGSNEKLFF

D: -
V: TRBV9
J: TRBJ2-3
CDR3: CASSLSLDTQYF

D: -
V: TRBV7-2
J: TRBJ1-2
CDR3: CASSFSVDINYGYTF

D: -
V: TRBV12-5
J: TRBJ2-2
CDR3: CASGLTRGGYTGELFF